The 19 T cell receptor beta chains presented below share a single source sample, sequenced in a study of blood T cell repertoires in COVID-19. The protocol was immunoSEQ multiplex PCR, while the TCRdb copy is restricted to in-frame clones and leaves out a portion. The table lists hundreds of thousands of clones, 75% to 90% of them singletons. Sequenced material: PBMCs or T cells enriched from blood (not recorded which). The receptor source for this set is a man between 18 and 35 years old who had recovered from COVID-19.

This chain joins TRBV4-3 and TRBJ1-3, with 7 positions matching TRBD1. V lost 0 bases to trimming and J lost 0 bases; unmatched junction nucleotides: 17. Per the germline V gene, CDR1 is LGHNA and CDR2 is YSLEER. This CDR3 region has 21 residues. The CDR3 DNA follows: TGCGCCAGCAGCCAAGATTGGCCGGGACAGCTGATTGAATTCTCTGGAAACACCATATATTTT. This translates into CASSQDWPGQLIEFSGNTIYF.

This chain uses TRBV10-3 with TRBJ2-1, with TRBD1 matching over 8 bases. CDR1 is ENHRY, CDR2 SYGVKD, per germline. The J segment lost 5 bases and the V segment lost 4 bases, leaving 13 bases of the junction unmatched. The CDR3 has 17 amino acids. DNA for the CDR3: TGTGCCATCAGTGGGCTTCCCGGGACAGGTGGTAACAATGAGCAGTTCTTC. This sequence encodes CAISGLPGTGGNNEQFF.

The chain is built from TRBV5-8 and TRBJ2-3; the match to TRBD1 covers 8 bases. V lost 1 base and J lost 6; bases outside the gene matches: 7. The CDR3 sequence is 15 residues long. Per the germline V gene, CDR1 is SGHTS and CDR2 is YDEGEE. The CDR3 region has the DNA TGTGCCAGCAGCTTGAGGTCAGGGGGCCCGGATACGCAGTATTTT. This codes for CASSLRSGGPDTQYF.

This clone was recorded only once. The CDR3 spells CATSDFFKLPGQVPTEAFF. CDR3 coding DNA: TGTGCCACCAGTGATTTCTTTAAACTGCCGGGACAGGTACCCACTGAAGCTTTCTTT. This rearrangement joins TRBV24-1 to TRBJ1-1; 8 positions agree with TRBD1. V lost 1 base to trimming and J lost 4 bases; unmatched junction nucleotides: 16. CDR1 is KGHDR and CDR2 is SFDVKD in the germline V gene. The CDR3 contains 19 residues.

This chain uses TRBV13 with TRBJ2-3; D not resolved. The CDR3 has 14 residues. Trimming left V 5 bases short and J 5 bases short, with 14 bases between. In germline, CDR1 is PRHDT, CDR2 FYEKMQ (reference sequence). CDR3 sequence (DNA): TGTGCCAGCAGCACCACCTGGCCGGGAGATACGCAGTATTTT. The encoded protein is CASSTTWPGDTQYF. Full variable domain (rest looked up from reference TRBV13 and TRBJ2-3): AAGVIQSPRHLIKEKRETATLKCYPIPRHDTVYWYQQGPGQDPQFLISFYEKMQSDKGSIPDRFSAQQFSDYHSELNMSSLELGDSALYFCASSTTWPGDTQYFGPGTRLTVL.

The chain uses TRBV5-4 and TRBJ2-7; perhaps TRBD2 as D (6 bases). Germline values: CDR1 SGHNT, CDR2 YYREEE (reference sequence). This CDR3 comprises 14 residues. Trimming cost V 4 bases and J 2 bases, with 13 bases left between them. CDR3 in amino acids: CASSEGLRTYEQYF. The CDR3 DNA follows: TGTGCCAGCAGCGAGGGACTCCGGACCTACGAGCAGTACTTC.

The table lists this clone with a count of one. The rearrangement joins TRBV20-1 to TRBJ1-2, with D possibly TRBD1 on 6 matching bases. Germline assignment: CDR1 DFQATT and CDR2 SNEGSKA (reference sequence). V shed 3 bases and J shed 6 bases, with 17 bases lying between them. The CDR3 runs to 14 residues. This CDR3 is CSASSSRGRDGYTF. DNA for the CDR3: TGCAGTGCTAGTTCCTCCAGGGGTCGTGATGGCTACACCTTC.

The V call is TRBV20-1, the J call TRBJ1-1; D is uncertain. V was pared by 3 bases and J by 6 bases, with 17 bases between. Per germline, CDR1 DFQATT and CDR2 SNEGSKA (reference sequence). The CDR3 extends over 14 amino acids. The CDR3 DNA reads TGCAGTGCTAGTAGGACCGGGGTGATCCCTGAAGCTTTCTTT. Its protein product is CSASRTGVIPEAFF.

CDR3 sequence: CASSSQALYGYTF. DNA of the CDR3: TGTGCCAGCAGTTCACAGGCGCTCTATGGCTACACCTTC. V gene TRBV12-3 or TRBV12-4 combines with J gene TRBJ1-2, with a possible D match to TRBD1 (5 bases). The CDR3 length is 13 residues. V dropped 4 bases and J dropped 4 bases, with 10 bases sitting between them.

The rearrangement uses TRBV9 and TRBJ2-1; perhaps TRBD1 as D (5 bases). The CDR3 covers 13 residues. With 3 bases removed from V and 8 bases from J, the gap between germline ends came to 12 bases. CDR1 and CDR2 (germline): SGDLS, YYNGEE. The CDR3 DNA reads TGTGCCAGCAGCGAAGGGGATGGGGATGAGCAGTTCTTC. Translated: CASSEGDGDEQFF.

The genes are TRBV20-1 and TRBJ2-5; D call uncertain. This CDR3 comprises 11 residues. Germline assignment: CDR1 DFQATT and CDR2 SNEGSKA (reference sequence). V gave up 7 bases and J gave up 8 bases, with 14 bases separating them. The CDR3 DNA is TGCAGTGTTCCGTCCCGAGCAACCCAGTACTTC. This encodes CSVPSRATQYF.

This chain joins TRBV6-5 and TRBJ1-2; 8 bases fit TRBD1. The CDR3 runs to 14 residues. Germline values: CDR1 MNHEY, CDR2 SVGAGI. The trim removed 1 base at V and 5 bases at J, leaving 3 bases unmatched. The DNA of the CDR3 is TGTGCCAGCAGTTACTTCGACAGGGGTTATGGCTACACCTTC. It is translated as CASSYFDRGYGYTF.

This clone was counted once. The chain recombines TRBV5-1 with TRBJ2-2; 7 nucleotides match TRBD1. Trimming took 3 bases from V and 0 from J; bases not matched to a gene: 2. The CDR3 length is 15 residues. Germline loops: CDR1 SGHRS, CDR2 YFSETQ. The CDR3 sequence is CASSSGTANTGELFF. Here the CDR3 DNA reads TGCGCCAGCAGCTCCGGGACAGCGAACACCGGGGAGCTGTTTTTT.

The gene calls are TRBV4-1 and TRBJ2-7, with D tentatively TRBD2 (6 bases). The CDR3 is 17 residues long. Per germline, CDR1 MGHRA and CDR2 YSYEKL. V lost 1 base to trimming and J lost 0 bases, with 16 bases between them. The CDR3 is CASSQGKKEGGSYEQYF. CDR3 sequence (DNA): TGCGCCAGCAGCCAAGGCAAGAAGGAGGGAGGCTCCTACGAGCAGTACTTC.

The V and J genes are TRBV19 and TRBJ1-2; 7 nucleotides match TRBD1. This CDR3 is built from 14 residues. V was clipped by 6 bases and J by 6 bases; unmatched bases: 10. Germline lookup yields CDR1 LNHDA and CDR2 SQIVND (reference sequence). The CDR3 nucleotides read TGTGCCAGTAGCTTAGACAGGGAAAGGGATGGCTACACCTTC. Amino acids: CASSLDRERDGYTF.

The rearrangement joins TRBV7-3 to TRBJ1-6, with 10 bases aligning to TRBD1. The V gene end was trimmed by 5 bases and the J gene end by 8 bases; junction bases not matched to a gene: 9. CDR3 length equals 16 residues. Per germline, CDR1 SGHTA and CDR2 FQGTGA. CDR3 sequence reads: CASSRYGGTGDSPLHF. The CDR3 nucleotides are TGTGCCAGCAGCCGATACGGAGGGACAGGGGATTCACCCCTCCACTTT.

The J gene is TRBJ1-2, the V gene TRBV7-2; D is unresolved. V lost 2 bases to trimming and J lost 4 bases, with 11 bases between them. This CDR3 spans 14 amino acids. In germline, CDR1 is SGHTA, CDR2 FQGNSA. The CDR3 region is CASSLTSGIYGYTF. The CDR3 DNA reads TGTGCCAGCAGCTTAACATCCGGGATCTATGGCTACACCTTC.

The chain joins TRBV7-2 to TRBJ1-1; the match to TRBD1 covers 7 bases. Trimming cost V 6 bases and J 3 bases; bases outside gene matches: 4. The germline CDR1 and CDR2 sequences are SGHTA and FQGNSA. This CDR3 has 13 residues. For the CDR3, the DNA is TGTGCCAGCAGTACAGGGGTTCACACTGAAGCTTTCTTT. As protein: CASSTGVHTEAFF.

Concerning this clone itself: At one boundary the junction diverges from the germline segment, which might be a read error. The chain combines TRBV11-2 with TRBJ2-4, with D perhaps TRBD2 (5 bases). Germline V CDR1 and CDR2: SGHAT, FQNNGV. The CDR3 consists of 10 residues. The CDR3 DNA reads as TGTGCCAGCAGCTTCCTGTCTCTAGCTTTC. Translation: CASSFLSLAF.